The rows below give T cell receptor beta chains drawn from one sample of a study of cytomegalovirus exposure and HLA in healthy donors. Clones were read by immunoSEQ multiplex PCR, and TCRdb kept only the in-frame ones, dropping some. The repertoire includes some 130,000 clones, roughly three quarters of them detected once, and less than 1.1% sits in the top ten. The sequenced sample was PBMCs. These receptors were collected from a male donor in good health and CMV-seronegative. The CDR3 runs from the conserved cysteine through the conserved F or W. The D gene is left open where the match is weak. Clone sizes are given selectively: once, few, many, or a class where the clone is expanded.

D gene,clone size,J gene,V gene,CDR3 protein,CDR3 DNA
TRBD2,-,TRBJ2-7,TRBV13,CASSSGTSVAEQYF,TGTGCCAGCAGCTCGGGGACTAGCGTGGCCGAGCAGTACTTC
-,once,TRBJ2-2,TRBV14,CASSPVGDRGELFF,TGTGCCAGCAGCCCCGTCGGGGATCGGGGGGAGCTGTTTTTT
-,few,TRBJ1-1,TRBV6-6,CASSLSGLWDTEAFF,TGTGCCAGCAGCCTTTCCGGGTTGTGGGACACTGAAGCTTTCTTT
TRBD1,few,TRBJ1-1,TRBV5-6,CASSLWTGPEAFF,TGTGCCAGCAGCTTGTGGACAGGCCCCGAAGCTTTCTTT
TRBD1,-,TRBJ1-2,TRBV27,CASTPTGGNYGYTF,TGTGCCAGCACCCCGACAGGGGGAAACTATGGCTACACCTTC
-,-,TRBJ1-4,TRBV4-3,CASSQDRREAGSEKLFF,TGCGCCAGCAGCCAAGATCGGCGGGAAGCGGGGAGTGAAAAACTGTTTTTT
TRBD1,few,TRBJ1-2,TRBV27,CASSIDRGPYYGYTF,TGTGCCAGCAGTATCGACAGGGGCCCCTACTATGGCTACACCTTC
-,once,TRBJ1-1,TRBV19,CASTDGGYRTAFF,TGTGCCAGTACCGACGGAGGTTATCGGACAGCTTTCTTT
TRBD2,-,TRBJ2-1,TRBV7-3,CASSPVAGGPGSYNEQFF,TGTGCCAGCAGCCCAGTAGCGGGGGGGCCCGGTTCCTACAATGAGCAGTTCTTC
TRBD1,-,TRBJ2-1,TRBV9,CASSVAPGQGFDEQFF,TGTGCCAGCAGCGTGGCCCCGGGACAGGGATTCGATGAGCAGTTCTTC
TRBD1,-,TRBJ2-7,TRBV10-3,CAISALGQGVSYEQYF,TGTGCCATCAGTGCACTGGGACAGGGAGTCTCCTACGAGCAGTACTTC
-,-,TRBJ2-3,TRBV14,CASSQARDSLYTDTQYF,TGTGCCAGCAGCCAAGCCCGAGACAGTCTGTACACAGATACGCAGTATTTT
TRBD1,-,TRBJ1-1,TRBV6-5,CASSGNRGMVEAFF,TGTGCCAGCAGTGGTAACAGGGGGATGGTTGAAGCTTTCTTT
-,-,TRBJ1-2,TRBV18,CASSPPGADYGYTF,TGTGCCAGCTCACCACCTGGGGCAGACTATGGCTACACCTTC
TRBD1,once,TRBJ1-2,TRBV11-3,CASSFLQGARGYTF,TGTGCCAGCAGCTTCCTCCAGGGGGCCAGGGGCTACACCTTC
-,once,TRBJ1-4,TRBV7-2,CASSLFWGRDEKLFF,TGTGCCAGCAGCTTGTTCTGGGGGCGCGATGAAAAACTGTTTTTT
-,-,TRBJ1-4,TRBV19,CASIDSSTNEKLFF,TGTGCCAGTATAGACAGCTCAACTAATGAAAAACTGTTTTTT
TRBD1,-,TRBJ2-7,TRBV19,CASSRKTAGTGLYEQYF,TGTGCCAGTAGTCGCAAAACGGCCGGGACAGGGCTCTACGAGCAGTACTTC
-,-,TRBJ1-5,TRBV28,CASSFPDRYQPQHF,TGTGCCAGCAGTTTTCCGGACAGATATCAGCCCCAGCATTTT
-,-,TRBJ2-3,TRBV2,CASRPRGSTDTQYF,TGTGCCAGCAGACCCAGGGGTAGCACAGATACGCAGTATTTT
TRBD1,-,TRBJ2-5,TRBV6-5,CASSYLGQGEETQYF,TGTGCCAGCAGTTACCTGGGACAGGGGGAGGAGACCCAGTACTTC
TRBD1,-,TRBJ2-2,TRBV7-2,CASSLRQGDFGGELFF,TGTGCCAGCAGCTTAAGACAGGGGGATTTCGGCGGGGAGCTGTTTTTT
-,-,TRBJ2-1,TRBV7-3,CASSPGQSYNEQFF,TGTGCCAGCAGCCCCGGACAGTCCTACAATGAGCAGTTCTTC
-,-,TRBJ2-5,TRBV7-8,CASSLASSFQETQYF,TGTGCCAGCAGCTTAGCGAGCTCGTTCCAAGAGACCCAGTACTTC
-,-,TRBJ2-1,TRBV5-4,CASSPFSGVYNEQFF,TGTGCCAGCAGCCCATTTTCAGGGGTCTACAATGAGCAGTTCTTC
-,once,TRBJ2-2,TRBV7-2,CASSYRQRPNTGELFF,TGTGCCAGCAGTTACCGACAGAGACCGAACACCGGGGAGCTGTTTTTT
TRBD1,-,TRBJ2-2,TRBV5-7,CASSLPRHRGTTGELFF,TGTGCCAGCAGCTTACCCCGGCACAGGGGAACGACCGGGGAGCTGTTTTTT
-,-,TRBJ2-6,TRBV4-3,CASSPRGSGANVLTF,TGCGCCAGCAGTCCCCGGGGCTCTGGGGCCAACGTCCTGACTTTC